The 4 T cell receptor beta chains in this list originate from one sample, sequenced in a study of CXCR3-negative and CXCR3-positive naive CD8 T cells. Study results and caveats: More hydrophobic TRB CDR3s were found in CXCR3-positive naive cells than in CXCR3-negative naive cells.

5' RACE with UMI labels generated the TRB cDNA libraries. TCRdb processed the 5' RACE reads again and assigns one entry to each CDR3 protein, with no DNA. In total, the table holds some 120,000 distinct CDR3 sequences. No cognate antigen is known for these TCRs. Sequenced material: naive CXCR3+ CD8+ T cells from blood. Indicated subset: CD45RO-CCR7+CD27+CD95- naive CD8+ T cells expressing CXCR3 (TNR3+). All receptors come from a human donor in good health. Some clones in this sample may be carry-over from other donors' samples.

This rearrangement joins TRBV7-9 to TRBJ2-5; TCRdb's D gene call, TRBD1, goes unchecked for lack of DNA. The CDR3 has 15 residues. From germline, CDR1 is SEHNR and CDR2 FQNEAQ (reference sequence). CDR3 in amino acids: CASSWGQSDQETQYF.

The rearrangement uses TRBV12-3 or TRBV12-4 and TRBJ2-1. The CDR3 length is 14 residues. The CDR3 loop is CASSLAGLHNEQFF.

The chain carries TRBV20-1 and TRBJ2-7; TCRdb returns TRBD1, unconfirmable since there is no DNA. Germline V lookup: CDR1 DFQATT, CDR2 SNEGSKA (reference sequence). The CDR3 loop spans 15 amino acids. The CDR3 sequence is CSARDVWGQEYEQYF.

This chain joins TRBV4-1 and TRBJ1-2; TCRdb selects TRBD1, and the lack of DNA leaves this call unchecked. CDR1 is MGHRA, CDR2 YSYEKL, per germline. The CDR3 is 13 residues long. CDR3 loop: CASSQQGGYGYTF.